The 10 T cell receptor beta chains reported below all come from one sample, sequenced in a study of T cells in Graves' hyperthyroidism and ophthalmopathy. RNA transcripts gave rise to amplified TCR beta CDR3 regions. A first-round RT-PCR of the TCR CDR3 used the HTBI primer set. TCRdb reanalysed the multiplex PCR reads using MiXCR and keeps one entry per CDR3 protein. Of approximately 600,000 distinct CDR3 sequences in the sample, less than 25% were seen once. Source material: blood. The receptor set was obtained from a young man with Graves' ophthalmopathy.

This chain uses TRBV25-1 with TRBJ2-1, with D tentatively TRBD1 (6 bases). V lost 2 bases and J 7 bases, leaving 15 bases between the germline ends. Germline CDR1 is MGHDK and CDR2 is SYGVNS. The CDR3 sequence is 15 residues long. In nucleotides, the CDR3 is TGTGCCAGCAGTGAACACCAGGGGTTTAGTAATGAGCAGTTCTTC. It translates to CASSEHQGFSNEQFF.

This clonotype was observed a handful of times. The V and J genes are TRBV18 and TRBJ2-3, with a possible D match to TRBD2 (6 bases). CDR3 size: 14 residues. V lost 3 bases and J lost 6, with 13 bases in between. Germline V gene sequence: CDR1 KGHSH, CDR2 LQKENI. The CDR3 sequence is CASSPEGGSDTQYF. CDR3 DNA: TGTGCCAGCTCACCCGAAGGAGGGTCGGATACGCAGTATTTT.

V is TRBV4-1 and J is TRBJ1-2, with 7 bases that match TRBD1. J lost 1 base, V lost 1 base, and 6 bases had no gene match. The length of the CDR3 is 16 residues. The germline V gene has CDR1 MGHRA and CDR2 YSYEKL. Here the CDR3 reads CASSQGQGQINYGYTF. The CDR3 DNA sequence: TGCGCCAGCAGCCAAGGGCAGGGACAGATTAACTATGGCTACACCTTC.

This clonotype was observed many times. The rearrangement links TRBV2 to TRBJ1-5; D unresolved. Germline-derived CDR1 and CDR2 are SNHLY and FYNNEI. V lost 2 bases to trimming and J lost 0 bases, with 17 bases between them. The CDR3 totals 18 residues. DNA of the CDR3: TGTGCCAGCAGTGAAAGCCCCCTCGCCCGTTATAGCAATCAGCCCCAGCATTTT. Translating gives CASSESPLARYSNQPQHF.

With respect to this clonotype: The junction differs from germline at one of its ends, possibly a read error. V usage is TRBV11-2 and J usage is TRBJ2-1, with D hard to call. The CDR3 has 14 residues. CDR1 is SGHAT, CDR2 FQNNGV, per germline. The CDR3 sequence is CASSLDLSSNEQFF. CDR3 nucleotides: TGTGCCAGCAGCTTAGACCTCTCCTCCAATGAGCAGTTCTTC.

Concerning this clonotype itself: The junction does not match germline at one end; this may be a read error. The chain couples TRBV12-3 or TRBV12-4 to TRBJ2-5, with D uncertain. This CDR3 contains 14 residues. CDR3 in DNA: TGTGCCGGCAGTTTCGGGCCAACCCAAGAGACCCAGTACTTC. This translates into CAGSFGPTQETQYF.

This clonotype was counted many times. The CDR3 sequence is CASSEAGPTANTEAFF. In nucleotides, the CDR3 is TGTGCCAGCAGTGAAGCTGGACCTACAGCGAACACTGAAGCTTTCTTT. The genes are TRBV6-1 and TRBJ1-1; no firm D call. Germline loops: CDR1 MNHNS, CDR2 SASEGT. The length of the CDR3 is 16 residues. V shed 0 bases and J shed 1 base, with 12 bases lying between them.

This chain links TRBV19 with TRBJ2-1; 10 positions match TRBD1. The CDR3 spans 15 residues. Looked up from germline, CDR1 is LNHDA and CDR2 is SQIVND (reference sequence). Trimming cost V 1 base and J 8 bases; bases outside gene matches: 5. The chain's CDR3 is CASSIAGTGEDEQFF. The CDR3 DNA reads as TGTGCCAGTAGTATAGCCGGGACAGGGGAGGATGAGCAGTTCTTC.

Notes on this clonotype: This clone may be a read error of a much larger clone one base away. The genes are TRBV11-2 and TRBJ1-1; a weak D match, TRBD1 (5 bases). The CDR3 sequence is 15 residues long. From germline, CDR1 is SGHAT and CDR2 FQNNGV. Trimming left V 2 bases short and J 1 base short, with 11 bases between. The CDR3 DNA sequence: TGTGCCAGCAGCTTAATGGGGACCCCGAACACTGAAGCTTTCTTT. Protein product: CASSLMGTPNTEAFF.

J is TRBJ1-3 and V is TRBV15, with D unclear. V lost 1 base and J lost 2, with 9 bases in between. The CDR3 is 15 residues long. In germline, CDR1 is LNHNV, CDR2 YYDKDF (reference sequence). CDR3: CATSRAGLTGNTIYF. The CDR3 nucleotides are TGTGCCACCAGCAGAGCTGGGTTGACTGGAAACACCATATATTTT.